This TCR beta chain came from a study of response to subunit inactivated influenza vaccine. With 6 bases clipped from V and 4 bases from J, the junction kept 2 bases outside the gene matches. The CDR3 totals 13 residues. From germline, CDR1 is SGHAT and CDR2 FQNNGV. Study-wide results and caveats: The authors put forward the suggestion that each seasonal influenza vaccination may bring in only a limited number of new T cells.

MiXCR was run by TCRdb on the RT-PCR reads, yielding one entry per CDR3 protein. The sample records hundreds of thousands of distinct CDR3 sequences, approximately 7.7% being singletons. As regards this clonotype: What it binds is not known.

The material was PBMCs from blood, obtained approximately 25 months after vaccination. The source is a man aged 50 to 69 who received an inactivated influenza vaccine. The V gene is TRBV11-2, the J gene TRBJ2-7; 11 bases align to TRBD2. In DNA form, the CDR3 reads TGTGCCAGCAGGGGACTAGCGGTGTACGAGCAGTACTTC. It codes for CASRGLAVYEQYF. The full variable domain, rest sourced from reference TRBV11-2 and TRBJ2-7, is EAGVAQSPRYKIIEKRQSVAFWCNPISGHATLYWYQQILGQGPKLLIQFQNNGVVDDSQLPKDRFSAERLKGVDSTLKIQPAKLEDSAVYLCASRGLAVYEQYFGPGTRLTVT.